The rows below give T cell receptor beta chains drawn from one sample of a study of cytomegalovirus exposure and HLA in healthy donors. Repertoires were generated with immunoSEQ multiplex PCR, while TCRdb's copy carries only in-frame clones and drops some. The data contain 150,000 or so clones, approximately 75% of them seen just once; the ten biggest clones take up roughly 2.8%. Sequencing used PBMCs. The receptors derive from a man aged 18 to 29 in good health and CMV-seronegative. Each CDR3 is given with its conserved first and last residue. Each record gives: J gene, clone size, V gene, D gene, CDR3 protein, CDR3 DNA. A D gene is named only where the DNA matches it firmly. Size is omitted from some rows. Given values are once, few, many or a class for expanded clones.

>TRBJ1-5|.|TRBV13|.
CASSLGQGNQPQHF
TGTGCCAGCAGCTTAGGTCAGGGAAATCAGCCCCAGCATTTT
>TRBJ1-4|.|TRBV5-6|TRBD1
CASSSGTGGEKLFF
TGTGCCAGCAGTTCCGGGACAGGGGGAGAAAAACTGTTTTTT
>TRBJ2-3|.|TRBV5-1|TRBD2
CASSIRAGGSTDTQYF
TGCGCCAGCAGCATCCGAGCGGGGGGCAGCACAGATACGCAGTATTTT
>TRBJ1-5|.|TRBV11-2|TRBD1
CASSSDRGRSNQPQHF
TGTGCCAGCAGCTCCGACAGGGGGCGAAGCAATCAGCCCCAGCATTTT
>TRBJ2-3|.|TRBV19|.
CASSRVLGADTQYF
TGTGCCAGCTCCCGGGTCCTGGGTGCAGATACGCAGTATTTT
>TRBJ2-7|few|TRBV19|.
CASSIFEEKAAYEQYF
TGTGCCAGTAGTATTTTCGAGGAGAAAGCGGCATACGAGCAGTACTTC
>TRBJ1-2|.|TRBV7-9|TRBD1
CASSPLAGGLGYTF
TGTGCCAGCTCTCCTTTGGCAGGGGGCCTTGGCTACACCTTC
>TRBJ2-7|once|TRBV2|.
CASSTGEAYEQYF
TGTGCCAGCAGCACAGGGGAGGCTTACGAGCAGTACTTC
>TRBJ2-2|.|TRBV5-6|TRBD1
CASSLRLRQGTNTGELFF
TGTGCCAGCAGCTTGAGACTACGACAGGGGACCAACACCGGGGAGCTGTTTTTT
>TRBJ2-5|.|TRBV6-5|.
CASSLDQETQYF
TGTGCCAGCAGCCTCGACCAAGAGACCCAGTACTTC
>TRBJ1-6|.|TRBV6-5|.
CASTFLGADSPLHF
TGTGCCAGCACCTTTCTTGGGGCGGATTCACCCCTCCACTTT
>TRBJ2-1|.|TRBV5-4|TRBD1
CASSFAWGQGAANEQFF
TGTGCCAGCAGCTTCGCTTGGGGACAGGGGGCAGCTAATGAGCAGTTCTTC
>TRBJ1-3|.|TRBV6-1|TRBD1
CASTQGVTGNTIYF
TGTGCCAGCACGCAGGGGGTAACTGGAAACACCATATATTTT
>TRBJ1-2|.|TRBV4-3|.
CASSQTHRAGEGGYTF
TGCGCCAGCAGCCAAACCCACAGGGCCGGGGAAGGAGGCTACACCTTC
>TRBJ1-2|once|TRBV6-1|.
CASSEQGVYGYTF
TGTGCCAGCAGTGAACAGGGTGTCTATGGCTACACCTTC
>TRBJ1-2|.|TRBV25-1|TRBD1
CASSEGTGYRRYGYTF
TGTGCCAGCAGTGAAGGGACAGGGTACAGGCGCTATGGCTACACCTTC
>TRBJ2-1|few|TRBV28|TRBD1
CASSLSGTGSYNEQFF
TGTGCCAGCAGTTTATCCGGGACAGGGTCCTACAATGAGCAGTTCTTC
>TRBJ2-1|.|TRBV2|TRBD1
CASKDRSSYNEQFF
TGTGCCAGCAAGGACAGGAGCTCCTACAATGAGCAGTTCTTC
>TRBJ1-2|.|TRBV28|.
CASSLNLQGRNGYTF
TGTGCCAGCAGTTTAAATCTCCAGGGAAGGAATGGCTACACCTTC
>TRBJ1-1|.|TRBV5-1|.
CASSSRPEGANTEAFF
TGCGCCAGCAGCTCGCGACCGGAGGGAGCGAACACTGAAGCTTTCTTT
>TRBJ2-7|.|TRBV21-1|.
CASSSGRTYEQYF
TGTGCCAGCAGCTCAGGAAGAACCTACGAGCAGTACTTC
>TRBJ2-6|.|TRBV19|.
CASSITGPLGANVLTF
TGTGCCAGTAGTATAACAGGGCCCCTCGGGGCCAACGTCCTGACTTTC